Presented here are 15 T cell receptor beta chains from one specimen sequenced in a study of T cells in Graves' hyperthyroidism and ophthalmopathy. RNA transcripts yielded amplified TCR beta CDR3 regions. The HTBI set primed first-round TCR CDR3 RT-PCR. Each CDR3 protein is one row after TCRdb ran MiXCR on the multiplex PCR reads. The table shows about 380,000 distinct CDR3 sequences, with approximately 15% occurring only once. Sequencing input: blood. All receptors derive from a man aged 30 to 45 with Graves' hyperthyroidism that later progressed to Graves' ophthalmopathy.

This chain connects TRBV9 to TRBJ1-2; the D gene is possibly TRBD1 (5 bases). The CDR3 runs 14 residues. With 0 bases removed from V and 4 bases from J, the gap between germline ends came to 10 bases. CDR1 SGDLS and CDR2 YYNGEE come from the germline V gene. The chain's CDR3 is CASSVEEGPYGYTF. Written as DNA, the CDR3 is TGTGCCAGCAGCGTAGAGGAGGGGCCCTATGGCTACACCTTC.

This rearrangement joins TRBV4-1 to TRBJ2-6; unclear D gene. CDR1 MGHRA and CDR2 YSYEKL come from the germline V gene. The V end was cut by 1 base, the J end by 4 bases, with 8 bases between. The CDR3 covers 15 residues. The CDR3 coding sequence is TGCGCCAGCAGCCAAGCCCTGGCGGGGGCCAACGTCCTGACTTTC. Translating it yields CASSQALAGANVLTF.

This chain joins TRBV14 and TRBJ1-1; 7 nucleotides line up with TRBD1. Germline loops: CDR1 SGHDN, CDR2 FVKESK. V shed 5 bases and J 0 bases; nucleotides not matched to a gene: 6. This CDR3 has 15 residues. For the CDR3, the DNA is TGTGCCAGCAGCATTCCGGGACAGATGAACACTGAAGCTTTCTTT. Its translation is CASSIPGQMNTEAFF. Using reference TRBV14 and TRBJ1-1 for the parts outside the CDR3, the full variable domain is EAGVTQFPSHSVIEKGQTVTLRCDPISGHDNLYWYRRVMGKEIKFLLHFVKESKQDESGMPNNRFLAERTGGTYSTLKVQPAELEDSGVYFCASSIPGQMNTEAFFGQGTRLTVV.

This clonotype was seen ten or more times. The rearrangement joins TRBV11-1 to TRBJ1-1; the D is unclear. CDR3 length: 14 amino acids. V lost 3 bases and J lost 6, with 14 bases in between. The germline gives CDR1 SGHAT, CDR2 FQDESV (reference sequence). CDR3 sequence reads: CASSFGSAFPEAFF. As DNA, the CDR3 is TGTGCCAGCAGCTTCGGCAGCGCTTTCCCTGAAGCTTTCTTT.

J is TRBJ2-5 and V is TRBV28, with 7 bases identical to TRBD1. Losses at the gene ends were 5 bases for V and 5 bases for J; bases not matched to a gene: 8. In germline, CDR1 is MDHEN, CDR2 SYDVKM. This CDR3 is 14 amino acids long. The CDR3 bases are TGTGCCAGCAGTCCCCTCGGACAGGTGGAGACCCAGTACTTC. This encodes CASSPLGQVETQYF.

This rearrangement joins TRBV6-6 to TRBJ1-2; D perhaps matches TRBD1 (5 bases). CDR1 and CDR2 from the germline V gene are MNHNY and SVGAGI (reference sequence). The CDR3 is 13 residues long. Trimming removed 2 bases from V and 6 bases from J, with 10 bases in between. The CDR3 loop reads CASSYLQGHGYTF. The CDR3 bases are TGTGCCAGCAGTTACCTTCAGGGCCATGGCTACACCTTC.

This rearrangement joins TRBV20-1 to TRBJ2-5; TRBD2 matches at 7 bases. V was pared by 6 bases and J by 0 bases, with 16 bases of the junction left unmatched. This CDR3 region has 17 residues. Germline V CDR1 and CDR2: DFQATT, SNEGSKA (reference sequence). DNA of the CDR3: TGCAGTGCCCATCTCGGTGGGGTGGGGGGGTACCAAGAGACCCAGTACTTC. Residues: CSAHLGGVGGYQETQYF.

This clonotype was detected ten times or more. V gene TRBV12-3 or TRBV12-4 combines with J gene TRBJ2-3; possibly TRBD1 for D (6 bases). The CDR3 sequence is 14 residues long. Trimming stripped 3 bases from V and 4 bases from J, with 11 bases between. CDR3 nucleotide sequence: TGTGCCAGCAGTTTTAAAAGGGGGTCAGATACGCAGTATTTT. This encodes CASSFKRGSDTQYF.

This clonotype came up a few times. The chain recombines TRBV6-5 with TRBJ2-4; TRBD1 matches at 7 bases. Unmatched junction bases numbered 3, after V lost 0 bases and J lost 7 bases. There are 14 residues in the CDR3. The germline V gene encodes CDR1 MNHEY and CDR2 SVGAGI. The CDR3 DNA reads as TGTGCCAGCAGTTACTCGGACAGGAGTAACATTCAGTACTTC. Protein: CASSYSDRSNIQYF.

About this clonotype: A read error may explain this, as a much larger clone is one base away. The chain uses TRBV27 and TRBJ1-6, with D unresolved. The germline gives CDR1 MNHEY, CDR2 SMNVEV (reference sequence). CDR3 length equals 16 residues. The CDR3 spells CASGLLGSSYNSPLHF. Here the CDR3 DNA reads TGTGCCAGCGGTTTATTAGGCAGCTCCTATAATTCACCCCTCCACTTT.

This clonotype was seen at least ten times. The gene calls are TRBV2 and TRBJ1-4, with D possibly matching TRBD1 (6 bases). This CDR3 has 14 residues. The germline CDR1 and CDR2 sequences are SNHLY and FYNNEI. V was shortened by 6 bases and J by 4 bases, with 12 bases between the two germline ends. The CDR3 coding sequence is TGTGCCAGCAGGTTGACAGGCCTTAATGAAAAACTGTTTTTT. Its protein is CASRLTGLNEKLFF.

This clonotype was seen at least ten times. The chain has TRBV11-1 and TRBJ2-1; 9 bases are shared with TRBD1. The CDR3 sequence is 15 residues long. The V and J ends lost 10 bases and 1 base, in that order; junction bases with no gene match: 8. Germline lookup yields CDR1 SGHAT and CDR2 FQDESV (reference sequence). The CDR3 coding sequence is TGTGCCACCACCGACGGGACAGGGTCCTACAATGAGCAGTTCTTC. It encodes CATTDGTGSYNEQFF.

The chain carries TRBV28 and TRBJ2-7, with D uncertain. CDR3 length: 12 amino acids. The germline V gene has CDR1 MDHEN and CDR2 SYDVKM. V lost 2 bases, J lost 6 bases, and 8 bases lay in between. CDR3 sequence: CASSLGVSEQYF. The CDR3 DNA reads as TGTGCCAGCAGTTTAGGAGTTTCCGAGCAGTACTTC.

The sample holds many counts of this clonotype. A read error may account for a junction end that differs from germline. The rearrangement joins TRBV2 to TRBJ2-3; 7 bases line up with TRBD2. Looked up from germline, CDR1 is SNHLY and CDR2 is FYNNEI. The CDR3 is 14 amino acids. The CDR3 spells CASRRGGGTDTQYF. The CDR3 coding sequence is TGCGCCAGCAGACGCGGGGGTGGCACAGATACGCAGTATTTT.

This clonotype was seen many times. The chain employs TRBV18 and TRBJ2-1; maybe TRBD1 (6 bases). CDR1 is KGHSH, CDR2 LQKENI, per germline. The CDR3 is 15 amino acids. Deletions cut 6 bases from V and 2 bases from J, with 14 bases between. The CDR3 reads CASSPGQGAYNEQFF. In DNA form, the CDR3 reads TGTGCCAGCTCCCCGGGACAAGGGGCCTACAATGAGCAGTTCTTC.